The clone carrying this T cell receptor (beta chain) was found many times. Its target is unknown. Germline lookup yields CDR1 SGHTA and CDR2 FQGTGA. The CDR3 runs 15 residues. Trimming left V 6 bases short and J 2 bases short, with 15 bases between. The source of the sample is a study of T-cell memory formation after mild COVID-19. General study points: Cross-reactive memory apparently joined, as some responding clones appeared in pre-infection memory. Contracting CD8+ clones were enriched in EMRA, CD4+ mainly in CM and EM.

One entry per CDR3 protein, called by TCRdb with MiXCR from the 5' RACE reads. The table lists fewer than 650,000 distinct CDR3 sequences, roughly 17% of them singletons. The sample comprised PBMCs or a T cell subset sorted from them (not recorded which). The sequence came from an adult woman who had mild COVID-19 (a few samples of this study predate the infection). Cell type and time point are not known. The V gene is TRBV7-3, the J gene TRBJ2-3; weak D call: TRBD2 (7 bases). The CDR3 protein is CASSLGGGYTDTQYF. The CDR3 nucleotides are TGTGCCAGCAGTTTAGGCGGGGGCTACACAGATACGCAGTATTTT.